This T cell receptor beta chain originates from a study of shared clonotypes between healthy human individuals. Whole-study results and caveats: Sequencing depth was expected to influence donor clonotype sharing.

Generated by immunoSEQ multiplex PCR, the TCRdb table keeps only in-frame clones and is missing some. The sample has 450,000 to 700,000 clones, roughly 95% seen once; the top ten hold 0.1% to 0.11%. Naive CD8 isolation took CD45RO-negative cells positively selected for CCR7 and excluded terminally differentiated effector memory CD45RA+ cells. HIV-negative, healthy adults without recent acute infections or vaccinations were the donors. On this clone itself: Its antigen is undetermined. Within the sample, other DNA sequences also encode this same CDR3.

The CDR3 runs 15 residues. With 5 bases clipped from V and 4 bases from J, the junction kept 2 bases outside the gene matches. Germline loops: CDR1 MNHEY, CDR2 SMNVEV (reference sequence). The receptor's source is a woman between 25 and 40 years old in good health. The chain recombines TRBV27 with TRBJ2-1; 13 nucleotides agree with TRBD2. The source material was naive CD8+ T cells sorted from blood. The CDR3 DNA reads TGTGCCAGCAGTGGGACTAGCGGGACGTACAATGAGCAGTTCTTC. This encodes CASSGTSGTYNEQFF.